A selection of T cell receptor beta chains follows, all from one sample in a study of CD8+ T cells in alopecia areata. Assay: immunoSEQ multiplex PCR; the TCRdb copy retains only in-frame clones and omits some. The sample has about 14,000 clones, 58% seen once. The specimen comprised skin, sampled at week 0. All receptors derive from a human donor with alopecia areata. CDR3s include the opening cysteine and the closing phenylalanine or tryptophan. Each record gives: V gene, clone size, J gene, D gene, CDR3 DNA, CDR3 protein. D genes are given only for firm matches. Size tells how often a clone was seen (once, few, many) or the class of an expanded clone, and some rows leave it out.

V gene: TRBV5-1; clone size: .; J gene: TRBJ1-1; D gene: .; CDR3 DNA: TGCGCCAGCAGCTTTGGGGACACATACACTGAAGCTTTCTTT; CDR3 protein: CASSFGDTYTEAFF
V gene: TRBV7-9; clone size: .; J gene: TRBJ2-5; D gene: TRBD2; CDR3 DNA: TGTGCCAGCAGCCCCCTTAGGGGGCGACTAGCGGGCAGGCAAGAGACCCAGTACTTC; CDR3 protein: CASSPLRGRLAGRQETQYF
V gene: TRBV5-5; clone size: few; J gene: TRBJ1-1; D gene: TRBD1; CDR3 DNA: TGTGCCAGCAGCCAGCGCGAGTTGCGGCGGGACAGGGGGCGGGACACTGAAGCTTTCTTT; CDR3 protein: CASSQRELRRDRGRDTEAFF
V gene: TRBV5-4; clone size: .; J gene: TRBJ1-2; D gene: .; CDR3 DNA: TGTGCCAGCAGCTTGTATGCAGCTTATGGCTACACCTTC; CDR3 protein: CASSLYAAYGYTF
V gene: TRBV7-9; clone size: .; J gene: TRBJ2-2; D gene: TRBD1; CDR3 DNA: TGTGCCAGCAGCGTGGACAGGGGGGGCACCGGGGAGCTGTTTTTT; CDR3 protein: CASSVDRGGTGELFF
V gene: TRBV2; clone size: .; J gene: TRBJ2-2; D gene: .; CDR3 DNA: TGTGCCAGCAGTTCCCAGGGGGGGGAGCTGTTTTTT; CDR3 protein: CASSSQGGELFF
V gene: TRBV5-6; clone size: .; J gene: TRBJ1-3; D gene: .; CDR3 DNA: TGTGCCAGCAGCGGACTGAACAGGGCCCGAAACACCATATATTTT; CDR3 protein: CASSGLNRARNTIYF
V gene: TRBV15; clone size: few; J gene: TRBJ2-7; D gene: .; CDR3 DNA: TGTGCCACCAGCAGAGACGCCACCTCCTACGAGCAGTACTTC; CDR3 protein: CATSRDATSYEQYF
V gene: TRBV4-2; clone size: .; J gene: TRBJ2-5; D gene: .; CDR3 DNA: TGTGCCAGCAGCCAAGCTAGGTACGTGGAGACCCAGTACTTC; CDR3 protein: CASSQARYVETQYF
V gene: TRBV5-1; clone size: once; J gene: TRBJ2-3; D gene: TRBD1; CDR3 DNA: TGCGCCAGCAGCTTGATGACAGGGGGCACAGATACGCAGTATTTT; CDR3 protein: CASSLMTGGTDTQYF
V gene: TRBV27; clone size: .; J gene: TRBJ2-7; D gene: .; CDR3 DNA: TGTGCCAGCAGTTCCCTGGGGGTGAGGAGCTCCTACGAGCAGTACTTC; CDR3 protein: CASSSLGVRSSYEQYF
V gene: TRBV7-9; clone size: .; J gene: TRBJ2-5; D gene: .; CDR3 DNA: TGTGCCAGCAGCTTAGCTAGTGGAGAGACCCAGTACTTC; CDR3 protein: CASSLASGETQYF
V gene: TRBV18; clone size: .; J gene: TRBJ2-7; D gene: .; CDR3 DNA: TGTGCCAGCTCACCTTATGGTCATGAGGGGGGGGACGGCGAGCAGTACTTC; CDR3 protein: CASSPYGHEGGDGEQYF
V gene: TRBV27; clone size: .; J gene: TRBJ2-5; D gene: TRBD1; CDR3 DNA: TGTGCCAGCAGTACGGACAGGGGGGGAGAGACCCAGTACTTC; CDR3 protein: CASSTDRGGETQYF
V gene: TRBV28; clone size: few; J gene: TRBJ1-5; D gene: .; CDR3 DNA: TGTGCCAGCAGTTTGTCAGGGAATCAGCCCCAGCATTTT; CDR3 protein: CASSLSGNQPQHF